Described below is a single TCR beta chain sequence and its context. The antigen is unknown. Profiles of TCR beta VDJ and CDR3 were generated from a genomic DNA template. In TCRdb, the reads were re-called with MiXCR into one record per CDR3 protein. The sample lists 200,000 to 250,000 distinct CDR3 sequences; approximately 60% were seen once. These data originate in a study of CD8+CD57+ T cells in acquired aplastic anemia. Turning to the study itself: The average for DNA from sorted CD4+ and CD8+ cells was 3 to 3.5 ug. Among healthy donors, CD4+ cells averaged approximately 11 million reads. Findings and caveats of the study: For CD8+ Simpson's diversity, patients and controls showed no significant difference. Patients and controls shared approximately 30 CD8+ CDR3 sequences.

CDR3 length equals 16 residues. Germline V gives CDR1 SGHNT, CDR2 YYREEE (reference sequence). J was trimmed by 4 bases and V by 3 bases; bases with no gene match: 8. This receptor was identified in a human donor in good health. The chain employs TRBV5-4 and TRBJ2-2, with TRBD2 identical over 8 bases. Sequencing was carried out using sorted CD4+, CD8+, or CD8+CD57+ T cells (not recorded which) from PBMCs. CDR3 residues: CASSSGLEEVTGELFF. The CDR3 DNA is TGTGCCAGCAGCTCGGGACTAGAAGAGGTCACCGGGGAGCTGTTTTTT.